Below are 26 T cell receptor beta chains sequenced from a single sample in a study of T cell changes during pregnancy in multiple sclerosis. The assay was immunoSEQ multiplex PCR, and TCRdb's table has in-frame clones only and misses some. This sample has some 49,000 clones, with 85% to 95% found just once. Sequenced here: CD8+ T cells from peripheral blood mononuclear cells, sampled in the first trimester of pregnancy. The receptors derive from a female donor with multiple sclerosis, enrolled in a pregnancy study.

The chain uses TRBV14 and TRBJ2-1; TRBD1 might be the D (6 bases). The germline V and J ends were trimmed by 1 base and 2 bases, with 24 bases remaining between them. The CDR3 length is 20 residues. CDR1 is SGHDN and CDR2 is FVKESK in the germline V gene. In DNA, the CDR3 is TGTGCCAGCAGCCAAGTCTGGCGACAGGAACCCCTTGGCACCTACAATGAGCAGTTCTTC. This encodes CASSQVWRQEPLGTYNEQFF.

The table lists this clone with a count of one. The chain recombines TRBV5-5 with TRBJ1-2, with D unclear. The CDR3 runs to 13 residues. Germline assignment: CDR1 SGHKS and CDR2 YYEKEE (reference sequence). V lost 0 bases to trimming and J lost 2 bases, with 5 bases between them. In nucleotides, the CDR3 is TGTGCCAGCAGCTTGGCCCTCAACTATGGCTACACCTTC. This codes for CASSLALNYGYTF. The entire variable domain, with the rest obtained from reference TRBV5-5 and TRBJ1-2, is as follows: DAGVTQSPTHLIKTRGQQVTLRCSPISGHKSVSWYQQVLGQGPQFIFQYYEKEERGRGNFPDRFSARQFPNYSSELNVNALLLGDSALYLCASSLALNYGYTFGSGTRLTVV.

This clone was seen a few times. As DNA, the CDR3 is TGTGCCAGCAGCCTTATCCAGGCCATGAACACTGAAGCTTTCTTT. It encodes CASSLIQAMNTEAFF. The chain couples TRBV4-2 to TRBJ1-1; D ambiguous. Trimming left V 4 bases short and J 0 bases short, with 12 bases between. CDR3 size: 15 residues. Germline assignment: CDR1 LGHNA and CDR2 YNFKEQ.

The chain is built from TRBV27 and TRBJ1-5, with D perhaps matching TRBD1 (5 bases). The CDR3 is 15 amino acids. Between the trimmed V and J ends, which lost 2 bases and 4 bases, there was a span of 12 bases. Germline values: CDR1 MNHEY, CDR2 SMNVEV (reference sequence). The chain's CDR3 is CASSLNMGGNQPQHF. CDR3 nucleotides: TGTGCCAGCAGTTTAAATATGGGGGGAAATCAGCCCCAGCATTTT.

This chain uses TRBV7-9 with TRBJ2-1, with 12 bases aligning to TRBD2. The ends lost 8 bases at V and 6 bases at J; junction bases unmatched: 5. The CDR3 totals 14 residues. Germline CDR1 SEHNR, CDR2 FQNEAQ (reference sequence). CDR3 sequence: CASSSGRVSNEQFF. CDR3 bases: TGTGCCAGCTCTAGCGGGAGGGTAAGCAATGAGCAGTTCTTC.

The V call is TRBV4-3, the J call TRBJ2-2, with unresolved D. Germline V gives CDR1 LGHNA, CDR2 YSLEER. V lost 3 bases and J lost 3, with 5 bases in between. This CDR3 comprises 13 residues. CDR3 sequence reads: CASSHLDTGELFF. CDR3 sequence (DNA): TGCGCCAGCAGCCATTTAGACACCGGGGAGCTGTTTTTT.

In its sample, this clone was seen once. This sequence joins TRBV9 and TRBJ2-3; 9 nucleotides agree with TRBD2. The germline V gene has CDR1 SGDLS and CDR2 YYNGEE. The CDR3 spans 17 residues. V lost 5 bases, J lost 5 bases, and 15 bases stayed unmatched. The CDR3 region has the DNA TGTGCCAGCAGGGGGGTAGCGGGAGCTCCCCAGGGAGATACGCAGTATTTT. It is translated as CASRGVAGAPQGDTQYF.

This chain links TRBV7-8 with TRBJ2-3; 10 positions match TRBD2. V was clipped by 3 bases and J by 2 bases; unmatched bases: 5. From germline, CDR1 is SGHVS and CDR2 FQNEAQ. This CDR3 region has 16 residues. Here the CDR3 DNA reads TGTGCCAGCAGCTTGGGACTAGCGACCCTCACAGATACGCAGTATTTT. Residues: CASSLGLATLTDTQYF.

V is TRBV28 and J is TRBJ2-7, with 7 bases lining up with TRBD1. Germline CDR1 is MDHEN and CDR2 is SYDVKM. The CDR3 has 14 amino acids. V trimming: 3 bases; J trimming: 5 bases; junction bases outside the gene matches: 7. The CDR3 sequence: CASSLRQGFDEQYF. DNA of the CDR3: TGTGCCAGCAGTTTGCGACAGGGTTTCGACGAGCAGTACTTC.

This chain connects TRBV19 to TRBJ1-2; a possible D gene is TRBD1 (6 bases). CDR1 and CDR2 from the germline V gene are LNHDA and SQIVND (reference sequence). V gave up 5 bases and J gave up 6 bases, with 13 bases separating them. This CDR3 has 13 residues. DNA of the CDR3: TGTGCCAGTAGTTACCAGGGGATGAATGGCTACACCTTC. Its protein is CASSYQGMNGYTF.

The rearrangement joins TRBV28 to TRBJ1-1; no definite D call. The germline gives CDR1 MDHEN, CDR2 SYDVKM. The CDR3 is made up of 14 amino acids. The V and J ends lost 5 bases and 4 bases respectively, with 14 bases between them. DNA for the CDR3: TGTGCCAGCAGTCCATTGATTACTGCCACTGAAGCTTTCTTT. Encoded protein: CASSPLITATEAFF.

The genes are TRBV5-1 and TRBJ1-5, with a weak D call TRBD1 (5 bases). Germline CDR1 and CDR2: SGHRS and YFSETQ. This CDR3 region has 16 residues. Trimming left V 2 bases short and J 4 bases short, with 16 bases between. The CDR3 DNA is TGCGCCAGCAGCTTAATGACAGCTTCTACTAATCAGCCCCAGCATTTT. This gives the protein CASSLMTASTNQPQHF.

The rearrangement joins TRBV19 to TRBJ2-7; 10 nucleotides align to TRBD1. Trimming cost V 5 bases and J 2 bases; bases outside gene matches: 3. Germline V gene sequence: CDR1 LNHDA, CDR2 SQIVND (reference sequence). CDR3 length: 14 residues. Here the CDR3 reads CASSAGTGAYEQYF. The CDR3 DNA sequence: TGTGCCAGTAGTGCCGGGACAGGGGCCTACGAGCAGTACTTC.

The chain combines TRBV27 with TRBJ1-1; TRBD1 might be the D (5 bases). The CDR3 runs 11 residues. Trimming stripped 9 bases from V and 7 bases from J, with 12 bases between. Germline CDR1 and CDR2: MNHEY and SMNVEV (reference sequence). This CDR3 is CASRSGDEAFF. Here the CDR3 DNA reads TGTGCCAGTCGATCGGGGGATGAAGCTTTCTTT.

The chain has TRBV11-2 and TRBJ2-3, with TRBD2 matching 11 bases. V lost 3 bases and J lost 3; bases outside the gene matches: 8. Germline V gives CDR1 SGHAT, CDR2 FQNNGV. This CDR3 spans 17 amino acids. The CDR3 DNA reads as TGTGCCAGCAGCTTCCTACTAGCGGGAGAACTTACAGATACGCAGTATTTT. The encoded protein is CASSFLLAGELTDTQYF.

The chain combines TRBV30 with TRBJ2-1; 12 bases agree with TRBD2. V trimming: 2 bases; J trimming: 6 bases; junction bases outside the gene matches: 14. CDR3 length: 18 residues. Germline V gene sequence: CDR1 GTSNPN, CDR2 SVGIG (reference sequence). The CDR3 DNA follows: TGTGCCTGGAGTCGACGAATTCCGACTAGCGGGAGTGTCAATGAGCAGTTCTTC. Translation gives CAWSRRIPTSGSVNEQFF.

This clone occurred a few times. The CDR3 sequence: CASSEGGSAGSSYEQYF. DNA of the CDR3: TGTGCCAGCAGCGAGGGTGGTTCGGCGGGAAGCTCCTACGAGCAGTACTTC. This chain connects TRBV9 to TRBJ2-7; D may be TRBD2 (6 bases). The CDR3 loop spans 17 amino acids. The germline CDR1 and CDR2 sequences are SGDLS and YYNGEE. V lost 3 bases to trimming and J lost 0 bases, with 19 bases between them.

The chain combines TRBV9 with TRBJ2-5; 8 bases agree with TRBD2. This CDR3 has 15 amino acids. Germline assignment: CDR1 SGDLS and CDR2 YYNGEE. V lost 0 bases to trimming and J lost 5 bases; unmatched junction nucleotides: 6. The CDR3 DNA is TGTGCCAGCAGCGTAGCGGACGGGAGGGGGGAGACCCAGTACTTC. Its translation: CASSVADGRGETQYF.

V gene TRBV7-9 combines with J gene TRBJ2-7; TRBD1 matches 7 bases. Germline loops: CDR1 SEHNR, CDR2 FQNEAQ (reference sequence). The CDR3 totals 15 residues. Trimming cost V 2 bases and J 1 base; bases outside gene matches: 5. CDR3 amino acids: CASSLLGGSSYEQYF. CDR3 coding DNA: TGTGCCAGCAGCTTATTAGGGGGCAGTTCCTACGAGCAGTACTTC.

The chain links TRBV10-2 to TRBJ2-3, with 7 bases aligning to TRBD2. The CDR3 runs to 14 residues. V lost 8 bases, J lost 5 bases, and 10 bases stayed unmatched. CDR1 is WSHSY and CDR2 is SAAADI in the germline V gene. The CDR3 DNA sequence: TGCGCCAGCGGAGTTGGATTAGCGGGAGATACGCAGTATTTT. Its protein product is CASGVGLAGDTQYF.

This chain joins TRBV27 and TRBJ2-3; D perhaps matches TRBD2 (5 bases). CDR3 length equals 14 residues. Germline V lookup: CDR1 MNHEY, CDR2 SMNVEV (reference sequence). The V end was cut by 8 bases, the J end by 9 bases, with 21 bases between. The CDR3 DNA sequence: TGTGCCAGCCAAGTGGTGGCGGCGGGTTCGACGCAGTATTTT. Its translation: CASQVVAAGSTQYF.

The chain carries TRBV19 and TRBJ2-7, with 9 bases identical to TRBD1. The CDR3 is 17 amino acids. V trimming: 4 bases; J trimming: 0 bases; junction bases outside the gene matches: 10. Per germline, CDR1 LNHDA and CDR2 SQIVND (reference sequence). Written as DNA, the CDR3 is TGTGCCAGTAGTACGATTGGACAGGGGCTACTCTCCTACGAGCAGTACTTC. It encodes CASSTIGQGLLSYEQYF. Using reference TRBV19 and TRBJ2-7 for the parts outside the CDR3, the full variable domain is DGGITQSPKYLFRKEGQNVTLSCEQNLNHDAMYWYRQDPGQGLRLIYYSQIVNDFQKGDIAEGYSVSREKKESFPLTVTSAQKNPTAFYLCASSTIGQGLLSYEQYFGPGTRLTVT.

V usage is TRBV7-9 and J usage is TRBJ1-3; 11 nucleotides align to TRBD1. CDR1 and CDR2 from the germline V gene are SEHNR and FQNEAQ (reference sequence). With 1 base clipped from V and 7 bases from J, the junction kept 9 bases outside the gene matches. This CDR3 is built from 17 residues. The CDR3 DNA is TGTGCCAGCAGCTTAGGGGTAGGACAGGGGGCTCGGAACACCATATATTTT. Its translation: CASSLGVGQGARNTIYF.

The CDR3 protein is CASSWTGPNTEAFF. As DNA, the CDR3 is TGCGCCAGCAGCTGGACAGGACCGAACACTGAAGCTTTCTTT. This chain joins TRBV5-1 and TRBJ1-1; 7 nucleotides agree with TRBD1. The CDR3 has 14 residues. The germline CDR1 and CDR2 sequences are SGHRS and YFSETQ. Trimming removed 3 bases from V and 1 base from J; junction bases left unmatched: 3.

The V and J genes are TRBV19 and TRBJ1-4; no firm D call. The CDR3 runs 17 residues. V dropped 5 bases and J dropped 6 bases, with 22 bases sitting between them. Germline V CDR1 and CDR2: LNHDA, SQIVND (reference sequence). CDR3 protein: CASSLSFARPTYEKLFF. The CDR3 DNA is TGTGCCAGTAGTCTCTCTTTCGCCAGGCCGACCTATGAAAAACTGTTTTTT. Full variable domain (missing parts from reference TRBV19 and TRBJ1-4): DGGITQSPKYLFRKEGQNVTLSCEQNLNHDAMYWYRQDPGQGLRLIYYSQIVNDFQKGDIAEGYSVSREKKESFPLTVTSAQKNPTAFYLCASSLSFARPTYEKLFFGSGTQLSVL.

The chain joins TRBV19 to TRBJ2-1, with 8 nucleotides matching TRBD2. J lost 5 bases, V lost 7 bases, and 10 bases had no gene match. CDR3 length: 15 amino acids. CDR1 is LNHDA and CDR2 is SQIVND in the germline V gene (reference sequence). The chain's CDR3 is CASKGTSGADNEQFF. DNA for the CDR3: TGTGCCAGTAAGGGAACTAGCGGAGCCGACAATGAGCAGTTCTTC. The whole variable domain, remainder taken from reference TRBV19 and TRBJ2-1, is DGGITQSPKYLFRKEGQNVTLSCEQNLNHDAMYWYRQDPGQGLRLIYYSQIVNDFQKGDIAEGYSVSREKKESFPLTVTSAQKNPTAFYLCASKGTSGADNEQFFGPGTRLTVL.